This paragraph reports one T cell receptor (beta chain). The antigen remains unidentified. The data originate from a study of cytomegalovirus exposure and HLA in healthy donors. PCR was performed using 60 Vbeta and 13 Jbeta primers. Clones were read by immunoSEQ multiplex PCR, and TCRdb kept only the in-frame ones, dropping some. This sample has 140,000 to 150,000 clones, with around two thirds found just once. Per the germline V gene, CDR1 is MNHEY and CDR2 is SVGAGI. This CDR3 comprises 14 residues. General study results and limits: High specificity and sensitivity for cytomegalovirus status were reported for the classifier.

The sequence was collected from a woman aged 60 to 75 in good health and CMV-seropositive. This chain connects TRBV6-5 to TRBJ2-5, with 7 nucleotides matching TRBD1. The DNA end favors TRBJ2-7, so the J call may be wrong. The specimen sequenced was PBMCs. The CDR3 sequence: CASSYTTGYGEQYF. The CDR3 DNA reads TGTGCCAGCAGTTACACGACAGGGTACGGCGAGCAGTACTTC.